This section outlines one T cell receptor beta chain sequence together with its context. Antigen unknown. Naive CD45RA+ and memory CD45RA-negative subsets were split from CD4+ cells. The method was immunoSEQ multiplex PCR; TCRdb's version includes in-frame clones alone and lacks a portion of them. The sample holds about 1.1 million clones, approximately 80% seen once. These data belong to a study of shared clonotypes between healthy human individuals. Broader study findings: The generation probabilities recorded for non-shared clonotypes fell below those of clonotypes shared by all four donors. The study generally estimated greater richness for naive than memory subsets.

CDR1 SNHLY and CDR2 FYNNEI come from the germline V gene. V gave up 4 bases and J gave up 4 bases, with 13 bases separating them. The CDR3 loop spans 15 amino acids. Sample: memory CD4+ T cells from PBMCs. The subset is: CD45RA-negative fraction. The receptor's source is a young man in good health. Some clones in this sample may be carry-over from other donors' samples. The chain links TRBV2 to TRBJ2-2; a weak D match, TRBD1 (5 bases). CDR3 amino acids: CASSVGALGTGELFF. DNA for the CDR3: TGTGCCAGCAGTGTAGGGGCGCTGGGCACCGGGGAGCTGTTTTTT.